The present TCR beta chain was sequenced within a study of CD8 T cells in Susac syndrome. General study results and limits: Acknowledgment was made by the study that its TCR sequencing and HLA analysis involved a relatively small number of individuals.

CDR3 length: 17 residues. The V gene's germline CDR1 is SGHRS and CDR2 YFSETQ. The V end was cut by 0 bases, the J end by 2 bases, with 16 bases between. Points on this clonotype: Antigen: not known.

TCR beta sequencing was performed on blood CD8+ and CD4+ T cells. An amount of RNA that ranged from about 0.45 to 1 ug was reverse transcribed with random hexamers. immunoSEQ multiplex PCR amplified TCR beta CDR3 across 54 Vbeta, 13 Jbeta. TCRdb redid the calling of the immunoSEQ multiplex PCR reads with MiXCR, one entry per CDR3 protein. The table has roughly 200,000 distinct CDR3 sequences, about 94% seen once. This chain joins TRBV5-1 and TRBJ2-3; D call uncertain. Sequenced sample: CD4+ T cells from PBMCs. The TCR originated in a human donor in good health. The CDR3 DNA is TGCGCCAGCAGCTTGGGCCAATTCTTGGGAAACACAGATACGCAGTATTTT. It is translated as CASSLGQFLGNTDTQYF.